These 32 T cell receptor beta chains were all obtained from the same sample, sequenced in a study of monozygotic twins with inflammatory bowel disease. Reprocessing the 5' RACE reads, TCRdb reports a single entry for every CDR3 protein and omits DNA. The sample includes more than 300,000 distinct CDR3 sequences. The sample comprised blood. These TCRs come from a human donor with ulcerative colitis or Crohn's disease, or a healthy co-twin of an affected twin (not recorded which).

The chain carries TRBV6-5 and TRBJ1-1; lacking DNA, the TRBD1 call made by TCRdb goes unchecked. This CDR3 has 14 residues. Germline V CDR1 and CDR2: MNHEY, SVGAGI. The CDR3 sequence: CASSYLSGGTEAFF.

CDR3 region: CASGRYLGELFF. The chain links TRBV13 to TRBJ2-2. CDR3 length: 12 residues. CDR1 PRHDT and CDR2 FYEKMQ come from the germline V gene (reference sequence).

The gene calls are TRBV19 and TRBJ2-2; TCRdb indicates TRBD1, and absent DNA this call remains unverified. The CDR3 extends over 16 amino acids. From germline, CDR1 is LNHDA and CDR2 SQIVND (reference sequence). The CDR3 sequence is CASRVPGQGPTGELFF.

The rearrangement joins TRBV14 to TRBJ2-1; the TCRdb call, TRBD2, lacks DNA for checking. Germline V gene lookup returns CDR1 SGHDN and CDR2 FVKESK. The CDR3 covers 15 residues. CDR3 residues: CASSQFLAGDNEQFF.

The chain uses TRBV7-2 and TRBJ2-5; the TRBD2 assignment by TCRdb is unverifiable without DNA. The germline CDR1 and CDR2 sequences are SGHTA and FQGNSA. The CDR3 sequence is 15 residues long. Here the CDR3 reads CASSPARPGKETQYF.

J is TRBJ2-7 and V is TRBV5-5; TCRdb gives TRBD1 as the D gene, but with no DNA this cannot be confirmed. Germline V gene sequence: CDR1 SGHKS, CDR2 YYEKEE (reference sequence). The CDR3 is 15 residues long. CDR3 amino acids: CASSQVGTGFYEQYF.

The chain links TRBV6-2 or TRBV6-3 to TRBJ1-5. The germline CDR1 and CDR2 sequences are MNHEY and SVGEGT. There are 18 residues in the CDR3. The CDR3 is CASSYSSGRGLSNQPQHF.

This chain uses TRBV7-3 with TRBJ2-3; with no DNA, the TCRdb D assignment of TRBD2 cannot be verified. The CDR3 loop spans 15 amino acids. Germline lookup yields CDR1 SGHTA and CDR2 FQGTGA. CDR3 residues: CASSLGLAGGVTQYF.

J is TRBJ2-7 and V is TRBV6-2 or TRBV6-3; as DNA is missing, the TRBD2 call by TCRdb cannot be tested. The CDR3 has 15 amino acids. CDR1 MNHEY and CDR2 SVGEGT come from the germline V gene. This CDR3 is CASRQLADVVNEQYF.

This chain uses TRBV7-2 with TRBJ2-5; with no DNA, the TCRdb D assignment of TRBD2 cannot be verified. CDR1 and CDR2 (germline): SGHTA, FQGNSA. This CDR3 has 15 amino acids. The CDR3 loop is CASSLAGLVGETQYF.

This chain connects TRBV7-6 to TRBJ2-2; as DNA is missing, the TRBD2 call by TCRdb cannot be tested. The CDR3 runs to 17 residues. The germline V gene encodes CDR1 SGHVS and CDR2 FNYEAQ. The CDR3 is CASSLVGASGSTGELFF.

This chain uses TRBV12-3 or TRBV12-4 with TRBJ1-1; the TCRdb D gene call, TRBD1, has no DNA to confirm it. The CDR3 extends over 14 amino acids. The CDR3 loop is CASTATGVNTEAFF.

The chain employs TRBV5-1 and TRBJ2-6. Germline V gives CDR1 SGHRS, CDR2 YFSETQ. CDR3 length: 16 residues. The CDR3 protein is CASSLAQSSGANVLTF.

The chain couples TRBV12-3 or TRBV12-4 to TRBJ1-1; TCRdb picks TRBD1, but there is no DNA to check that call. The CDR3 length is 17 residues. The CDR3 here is CASSPSGQGYKDTEAFF.

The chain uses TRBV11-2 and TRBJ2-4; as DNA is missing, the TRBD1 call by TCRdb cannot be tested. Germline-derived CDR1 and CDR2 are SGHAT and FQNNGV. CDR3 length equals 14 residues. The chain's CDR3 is CASSDSGGSDIQYF.

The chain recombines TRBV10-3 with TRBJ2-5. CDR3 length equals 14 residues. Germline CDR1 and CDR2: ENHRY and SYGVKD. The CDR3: CAISEIAYQETQYF.

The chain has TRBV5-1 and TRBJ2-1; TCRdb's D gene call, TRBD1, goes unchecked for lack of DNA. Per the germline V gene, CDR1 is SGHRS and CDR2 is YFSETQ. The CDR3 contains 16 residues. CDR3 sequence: CASSLDPGTGANEQFF.

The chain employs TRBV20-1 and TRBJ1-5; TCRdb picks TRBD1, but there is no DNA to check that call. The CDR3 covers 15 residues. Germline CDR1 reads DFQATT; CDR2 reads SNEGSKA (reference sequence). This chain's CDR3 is CSAWTPDWGNQPQHF.

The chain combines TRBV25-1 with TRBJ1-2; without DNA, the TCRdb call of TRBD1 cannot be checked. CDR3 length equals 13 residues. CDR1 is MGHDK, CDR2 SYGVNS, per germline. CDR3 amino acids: CASSVGTDYGYTF.

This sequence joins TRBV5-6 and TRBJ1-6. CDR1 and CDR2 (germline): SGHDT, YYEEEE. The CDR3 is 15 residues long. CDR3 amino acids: CASSTQEILHSPLHF.

This chain's CDR3 is CASSTQANTEAFF. The chain joins TRBV12-3 or TRBV12-4 to TRBJ1-1. This CDR3 comprises 13 residues.

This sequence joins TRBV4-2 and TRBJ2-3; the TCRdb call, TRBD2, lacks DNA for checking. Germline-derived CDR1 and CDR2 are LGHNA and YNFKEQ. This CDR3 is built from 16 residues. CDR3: CASSQDRAGGPATQYF.

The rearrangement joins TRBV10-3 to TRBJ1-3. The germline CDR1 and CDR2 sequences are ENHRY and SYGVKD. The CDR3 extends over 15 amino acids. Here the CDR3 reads CAISDGPSSGNTIYF.

CDR3 amino acids: CASSYRQGDNVLTF. The chain has TRBV6-6 and TRBJ2-6. Germline V gene data show CDR1 as MNHNY and CDR2 as SVGAGI (reference sequence). The CDR3 is made up of 14 amino acids.

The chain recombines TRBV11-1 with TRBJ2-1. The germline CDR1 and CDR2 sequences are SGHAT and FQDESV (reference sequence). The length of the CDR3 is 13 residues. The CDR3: CASSLTDYNEQFF.

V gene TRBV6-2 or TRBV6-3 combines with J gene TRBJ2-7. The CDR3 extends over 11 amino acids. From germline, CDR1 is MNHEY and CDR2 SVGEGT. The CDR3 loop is CASSSRSEQYF.

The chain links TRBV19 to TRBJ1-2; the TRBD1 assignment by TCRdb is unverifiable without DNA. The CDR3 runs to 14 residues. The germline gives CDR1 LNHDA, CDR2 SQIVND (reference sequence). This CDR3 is CASSISPGGYGYTF. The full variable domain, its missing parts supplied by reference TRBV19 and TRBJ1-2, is DGGITQSPKYLFRKEGQNVTLSCEQNLNHDAMYWYRQDPGQGLRLIYYSQIVNDFQKGDIAEGYSVSREKKESFPLTVTSAQKNPTAFYLCASSISPGGYGYTFGSGTRLTVV.

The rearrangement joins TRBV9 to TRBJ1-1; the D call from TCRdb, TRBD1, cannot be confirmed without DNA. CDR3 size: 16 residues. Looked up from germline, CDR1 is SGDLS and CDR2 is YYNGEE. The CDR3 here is CASSVLPGQGGTEAFF.

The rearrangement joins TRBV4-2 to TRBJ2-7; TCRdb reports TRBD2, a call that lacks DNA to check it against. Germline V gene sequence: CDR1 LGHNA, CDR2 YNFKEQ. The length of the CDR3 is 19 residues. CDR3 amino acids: CASSQDFASGGMFRNEQYF.

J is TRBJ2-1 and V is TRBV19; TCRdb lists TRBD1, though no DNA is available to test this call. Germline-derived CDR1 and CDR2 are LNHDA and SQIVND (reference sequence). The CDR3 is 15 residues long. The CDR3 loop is CASSIPRQGVNEQFF.

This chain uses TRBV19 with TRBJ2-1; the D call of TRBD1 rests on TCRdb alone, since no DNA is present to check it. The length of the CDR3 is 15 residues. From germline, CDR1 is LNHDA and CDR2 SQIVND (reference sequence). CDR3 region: CASSIPGGRSDEQFF.

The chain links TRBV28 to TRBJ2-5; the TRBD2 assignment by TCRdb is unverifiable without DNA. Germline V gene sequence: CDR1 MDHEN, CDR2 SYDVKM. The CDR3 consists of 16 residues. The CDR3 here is CASSLWGREEHKTQYF.